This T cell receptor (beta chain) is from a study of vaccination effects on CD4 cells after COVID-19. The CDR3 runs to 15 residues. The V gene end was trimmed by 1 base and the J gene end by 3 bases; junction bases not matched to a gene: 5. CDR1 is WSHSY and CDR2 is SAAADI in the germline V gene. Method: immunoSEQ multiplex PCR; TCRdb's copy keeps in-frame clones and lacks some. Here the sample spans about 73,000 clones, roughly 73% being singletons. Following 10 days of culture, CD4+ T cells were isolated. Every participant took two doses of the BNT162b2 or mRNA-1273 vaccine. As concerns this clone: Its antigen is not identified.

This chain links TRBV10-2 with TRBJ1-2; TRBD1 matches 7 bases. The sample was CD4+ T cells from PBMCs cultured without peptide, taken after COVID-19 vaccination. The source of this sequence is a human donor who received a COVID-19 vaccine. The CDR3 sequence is CASSEWRGLHYGYTF. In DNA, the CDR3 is TGCGCCAGCAGTGAGTGGAGGGGGCTACACTATGGCTACACCTTC.